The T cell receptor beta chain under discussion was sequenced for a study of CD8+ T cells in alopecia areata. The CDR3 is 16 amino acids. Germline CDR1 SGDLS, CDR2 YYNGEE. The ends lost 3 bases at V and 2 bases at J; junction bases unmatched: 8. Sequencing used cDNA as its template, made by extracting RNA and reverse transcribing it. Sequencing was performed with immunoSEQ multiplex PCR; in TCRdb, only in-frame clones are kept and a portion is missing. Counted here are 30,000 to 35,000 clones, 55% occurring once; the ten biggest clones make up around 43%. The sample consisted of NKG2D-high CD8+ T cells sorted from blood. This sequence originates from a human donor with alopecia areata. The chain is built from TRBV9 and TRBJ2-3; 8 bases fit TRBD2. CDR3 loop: CASSASGGAFTDTQYF. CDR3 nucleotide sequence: TGTGCCAGCAGCGCTTCCGGGGGGGCCTTCACAGATACGCAGTATTTT.